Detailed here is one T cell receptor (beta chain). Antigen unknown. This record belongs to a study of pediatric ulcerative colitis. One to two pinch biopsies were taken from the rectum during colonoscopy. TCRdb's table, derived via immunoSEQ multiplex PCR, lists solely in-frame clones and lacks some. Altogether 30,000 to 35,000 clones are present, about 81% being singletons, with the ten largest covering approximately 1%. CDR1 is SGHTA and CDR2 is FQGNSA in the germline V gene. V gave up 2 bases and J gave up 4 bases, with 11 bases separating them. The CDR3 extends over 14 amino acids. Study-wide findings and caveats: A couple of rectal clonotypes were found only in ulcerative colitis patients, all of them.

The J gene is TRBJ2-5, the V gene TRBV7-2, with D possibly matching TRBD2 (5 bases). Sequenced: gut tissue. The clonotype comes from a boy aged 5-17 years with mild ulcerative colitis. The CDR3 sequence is CASSLRAGRETQYF. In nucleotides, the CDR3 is TGTGCCAGCAGCTTAAGGGCGGGTCGAGAGACCCAGTACTTC.